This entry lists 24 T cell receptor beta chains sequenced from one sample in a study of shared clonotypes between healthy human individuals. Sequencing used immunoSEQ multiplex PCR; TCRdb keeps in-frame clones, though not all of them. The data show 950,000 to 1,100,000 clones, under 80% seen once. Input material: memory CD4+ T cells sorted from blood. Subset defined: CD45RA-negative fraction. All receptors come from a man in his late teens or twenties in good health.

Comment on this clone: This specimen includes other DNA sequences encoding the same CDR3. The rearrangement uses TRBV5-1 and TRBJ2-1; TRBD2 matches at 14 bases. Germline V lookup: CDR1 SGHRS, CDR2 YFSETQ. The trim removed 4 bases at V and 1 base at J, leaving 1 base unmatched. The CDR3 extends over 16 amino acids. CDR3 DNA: TGCGCCAGCAGCCGGACTAGCGGGGGGTCCTACAATGAGCAGTTCTTC. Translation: CASSRTSGGSYNEQFF.

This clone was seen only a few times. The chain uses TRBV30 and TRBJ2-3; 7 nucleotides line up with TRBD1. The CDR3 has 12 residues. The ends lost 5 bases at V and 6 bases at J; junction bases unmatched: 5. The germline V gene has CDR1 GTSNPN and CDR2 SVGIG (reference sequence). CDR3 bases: TGTGCCTGGGCTCAGACAGGGGATACGCAGTATTTT. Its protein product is CAWAQTGDTQYF. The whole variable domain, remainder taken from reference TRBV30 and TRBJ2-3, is SQTIHQWPATLVQPVGSPLSLECTVEGTSNPNLYWYRQAAGRGLQLLFYSVGIGQISSEVPQNLSASRPQDRQFILSSKKLLLSDSGFYLCAWAQTGDTQYFGPGTRLTVL.

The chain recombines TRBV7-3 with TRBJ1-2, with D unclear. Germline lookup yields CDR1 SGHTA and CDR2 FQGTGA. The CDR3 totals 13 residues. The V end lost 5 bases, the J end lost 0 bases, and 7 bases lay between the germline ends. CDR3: CASSPEPNYGYTF. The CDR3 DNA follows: TGTGCCAGCAGCCCCGAACCTAACTATGGCTACACCTTC.

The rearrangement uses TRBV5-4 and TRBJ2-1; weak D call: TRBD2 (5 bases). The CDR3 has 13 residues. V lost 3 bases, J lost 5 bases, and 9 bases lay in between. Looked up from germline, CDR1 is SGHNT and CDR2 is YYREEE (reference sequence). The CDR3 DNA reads TGTGCCAGCAGCTGGACTCCCAACAATGAGCAGTTCTTC. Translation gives CASSWTPNNEQFF.

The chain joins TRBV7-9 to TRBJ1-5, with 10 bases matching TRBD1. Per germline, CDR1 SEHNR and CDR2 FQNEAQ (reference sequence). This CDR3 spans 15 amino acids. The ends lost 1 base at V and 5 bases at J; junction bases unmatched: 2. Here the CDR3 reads CASSLGTGGYQPQHF. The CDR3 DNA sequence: TGTGCCAGCAGCTTAGGGACAGGGGGGTATCAGCCCCAGCATTTT.

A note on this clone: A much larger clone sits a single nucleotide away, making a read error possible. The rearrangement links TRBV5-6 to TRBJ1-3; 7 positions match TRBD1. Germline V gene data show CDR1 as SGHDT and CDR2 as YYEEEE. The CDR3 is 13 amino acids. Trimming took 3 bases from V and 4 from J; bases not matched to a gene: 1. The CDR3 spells CASSSGQGNTIYF. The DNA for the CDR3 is TGTGCCAGCAGCTCGGGACAGGGAAACACCATATATTTT.

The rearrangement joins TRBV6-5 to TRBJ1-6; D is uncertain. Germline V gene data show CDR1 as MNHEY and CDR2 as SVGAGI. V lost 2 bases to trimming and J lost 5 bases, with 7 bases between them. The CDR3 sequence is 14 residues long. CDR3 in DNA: TGTGCCAGCAGTTACGGGCAAGATAATTCACCCCTCCACTTT. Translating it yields CASSYGQDNSPLHF.

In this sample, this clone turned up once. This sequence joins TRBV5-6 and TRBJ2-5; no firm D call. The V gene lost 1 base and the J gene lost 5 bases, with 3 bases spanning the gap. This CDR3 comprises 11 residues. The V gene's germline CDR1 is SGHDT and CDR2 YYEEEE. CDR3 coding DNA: TGTGCCAGCAGCTTGTCTGAGACCCAGTACTTC. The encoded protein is CASSLSETQYF.

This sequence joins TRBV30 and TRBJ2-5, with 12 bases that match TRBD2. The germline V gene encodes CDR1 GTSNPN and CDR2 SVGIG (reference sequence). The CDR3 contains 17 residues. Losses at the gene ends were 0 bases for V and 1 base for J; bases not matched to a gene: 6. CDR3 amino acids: CAWSVRRTSGAQETQYF. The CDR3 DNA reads TGTGCCTGGAGTGTACGTAGGACTAGCGGGGCCCAAGAGACCCAGTACTTC.

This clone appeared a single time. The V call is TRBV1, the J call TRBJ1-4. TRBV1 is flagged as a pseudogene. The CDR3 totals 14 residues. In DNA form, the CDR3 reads TGCACCAGCAGCCCCCGCACAACTAATGAAAAACTGTTTTTT. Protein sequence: CTSSPRTTNEKLFF.

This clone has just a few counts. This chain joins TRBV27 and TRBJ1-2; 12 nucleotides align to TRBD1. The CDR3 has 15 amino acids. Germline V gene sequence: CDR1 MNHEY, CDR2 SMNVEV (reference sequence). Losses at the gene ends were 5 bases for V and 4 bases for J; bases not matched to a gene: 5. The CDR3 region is CASSPGTGGAYGYTF. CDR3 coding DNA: TGTGCCAGCAGTCCTGGGACAGGGGGCGCCTATGGCTACACCTTC.

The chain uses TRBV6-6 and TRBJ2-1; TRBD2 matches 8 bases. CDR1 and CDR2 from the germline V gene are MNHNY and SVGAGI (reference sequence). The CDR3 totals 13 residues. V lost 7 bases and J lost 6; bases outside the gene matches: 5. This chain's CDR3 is CASTPGGSNEQFF. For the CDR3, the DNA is TGTGCCAGCACCCCGGGAGGGAGCAATGAGCAGTTCTTC.

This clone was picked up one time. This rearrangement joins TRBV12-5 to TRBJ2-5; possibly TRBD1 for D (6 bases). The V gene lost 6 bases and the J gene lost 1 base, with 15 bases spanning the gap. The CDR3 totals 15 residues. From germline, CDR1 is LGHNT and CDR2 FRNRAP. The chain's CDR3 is CASGPDGQPQETQYF. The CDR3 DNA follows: TGTGCTAGTGGCCCTGACGGACAGCCCCAAGAGACCCAGTACTTC.

Here the CDR3 DNA reads TGTGCCAGCAGCGTAAGACTAGCGGAGAACACCGGGGAGCTGTTTTTT. This translates into CASSVRLAENTGELFF. This chain joins TRBV9 and TRBJ2-2; TRBD2 matches 9 bases. There are 16 residues in the CDR3. CDR1 is SGDLS and CDR2 is YYNGEE in the germline V gene. With V trimmed by 1 base and J by 1 base, 2 bases remained unmatched.

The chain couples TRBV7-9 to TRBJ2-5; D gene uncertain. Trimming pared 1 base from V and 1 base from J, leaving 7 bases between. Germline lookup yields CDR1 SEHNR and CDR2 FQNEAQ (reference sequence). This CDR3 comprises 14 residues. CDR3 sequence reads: CASSLDYSQETQYF. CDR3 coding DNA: TGTGCCAGCAGCTTAGACTACAGCCAAGAGACCCAGTACTTC.

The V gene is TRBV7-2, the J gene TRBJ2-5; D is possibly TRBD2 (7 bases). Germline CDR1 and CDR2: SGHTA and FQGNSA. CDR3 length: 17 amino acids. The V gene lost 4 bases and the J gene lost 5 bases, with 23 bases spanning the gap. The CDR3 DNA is TGTGCCAGCAGCTCCGACCCTGACAGGCTGGGGGGGGAGACCCAGTACTTC. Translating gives CASSSDPDRLGGETQYF.

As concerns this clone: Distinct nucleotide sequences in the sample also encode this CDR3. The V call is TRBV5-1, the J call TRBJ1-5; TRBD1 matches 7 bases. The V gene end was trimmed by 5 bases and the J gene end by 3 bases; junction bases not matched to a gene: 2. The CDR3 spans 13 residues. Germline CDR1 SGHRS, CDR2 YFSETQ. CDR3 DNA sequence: TGCGCCAGCAGTACAGGGGCCAATCAGCCCCAGCATTTT. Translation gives CASSTGANQPQHF.

CDR3 coding DNA: TGCGCCAGCAGCCAGACGGGACTAGCGGGAGGGATAAAGTCCGGGGAGCTGTTTTTT. Its protein is CASSQTGLAGGIKSGELFF. The chain joins TRBV4-1 to TRBJ2-2, with TRBD2 matching over 16 bases. The V and J ends lost 3 bases and 6 bases, in that order; junction bases with no gene match: 10. CDR1 MGHRA and CDR2 YSYEKL come from the germline V gene. The CDR3 totals 19 residues.

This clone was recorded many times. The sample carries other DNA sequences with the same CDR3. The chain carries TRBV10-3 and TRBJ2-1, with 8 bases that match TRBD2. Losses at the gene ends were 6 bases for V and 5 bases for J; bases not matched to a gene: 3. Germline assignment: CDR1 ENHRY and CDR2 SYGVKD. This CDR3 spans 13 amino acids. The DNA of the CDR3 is TGTGCCATCAGCGGGGGACTAGACAATGAGCAGTTCTTC. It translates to CAISGGLDNEQFF.

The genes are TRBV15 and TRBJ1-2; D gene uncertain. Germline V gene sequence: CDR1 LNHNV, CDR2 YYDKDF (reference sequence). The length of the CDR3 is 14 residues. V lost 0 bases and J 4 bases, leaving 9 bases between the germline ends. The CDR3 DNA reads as TGTGCCACCAGCAGAGATCGGGGAATCTATGGCTACACCTTC. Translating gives CATSRDRGIYGYTF. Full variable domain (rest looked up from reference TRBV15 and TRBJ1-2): DAMVIQNPRYQVTQFGKPVTLSCSQTLNHNVMYWYQQKSSQAPKLLFHYYDKDFNNEADTPDNFQSRRPNTSFCFLDIRSPGLGDTAMYLCATSRDRGIYGYTFGSGTRLTVV.

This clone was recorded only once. The CDR3 spells CASSLEARTGQYF. The CDR3, as DNA: TGTGCCAGCAGCTTAGAGGCCAGGACCGGGCAGTACTTC. The V gene is TRBV7-8, the J gene TRBJ2-7; unclear D gene. CDR1 is SGHVS, CDR2 FQNEAQ, per germline. Trimming left V 1 base short and J 9 bases short, with 13 bases between. There are 13 residues in the CDR3.

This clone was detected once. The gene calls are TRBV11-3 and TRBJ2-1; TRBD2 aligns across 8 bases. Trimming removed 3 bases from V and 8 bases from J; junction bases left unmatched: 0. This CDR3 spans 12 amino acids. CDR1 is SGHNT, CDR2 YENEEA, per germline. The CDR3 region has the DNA TGTGCCAGCAGCTTCGGGGGGGATGAGCAGTTCTTC. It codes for CASSFGGDEQFF.

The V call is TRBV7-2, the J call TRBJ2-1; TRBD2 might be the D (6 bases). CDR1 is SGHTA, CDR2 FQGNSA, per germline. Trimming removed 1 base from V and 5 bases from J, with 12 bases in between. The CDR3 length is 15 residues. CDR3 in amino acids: CASSLVGGTHNEQFF. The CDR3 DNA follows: TGTGCCAGCAGCTTAGTCGGGGGTACCCACAATGAGCAGTTCTTC.

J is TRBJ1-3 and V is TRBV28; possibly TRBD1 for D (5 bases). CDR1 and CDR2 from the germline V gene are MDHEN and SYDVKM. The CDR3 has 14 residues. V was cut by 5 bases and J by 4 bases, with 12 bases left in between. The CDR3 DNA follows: TGTGCCAGCAGTACCGGGGGGACCGGAAACACCATATATTTT. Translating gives CASSTGGTGNTIYF.